Below are 14 T cell receptor beta chains sequenced from a single sample in a study of T cell changes during pregnancy in multiple sclerosis. Generated by immunoSEQ multiplex PCR, the TCRdb table keeps only in-frame clones and is missing some. This table has about 51,000 clones, approximately 92% appearing once. The material sequenced was CD4+ T cells from peripheral blood mononuclear cells, taken in the third trimester of pregnancy. The receptor source for this set is a female donor with multiple sclerosis, enrolled in a pregnancy study.

This chain connects TRBV30 to TRBJ2-3, with 13 nucleotides matching TRBD2. The ends lost 7 bases at V and 4 bases at J; junction bases unmatched: 8. The CDR3 is made up of 15 amino acids. CDR1 and CDR2 (germline): GTSNPN, SVGIG (reference sequence). The DNA of the CDR3 is TGTGCCTACACTAGCGGGAGGGCCTGGGCAGATACGCAGTATTTT. Protein product: CAYTSGRAWADTQYF.

V gene TRBV5-4 combines with J gene TRBJ2-7; TRBD1 is a possible D gene (5 bases). There are 15 residues in the CDR3. With 0 bases removed from V and 2 bases from J, the gap between germline ends came to 12 bases. Germline CDR1 SGHNT, CDR2 YYREEE (reference sequence). Here the CDR3 DNA reads TGTGCCAGCAGCTTGGCCCACACAGGCACCTACGAGCAGTACTTC. Its translation is CASSLAHTGTYEQYF.

This rearrangement joins TRBV6-5 to TRBJ2-7, with 10 bases matching TRBD2. Germline assignment: CDR1 MNHEY and CDR2 SVGAGI. This CDR3 has 15 residues. V gave up 6 bases and J gave up 5 bases; unmatched junction bases: 10. DNA of the CDR3: TGTGCCAGCAGAATGGTAGCGGGAGGTTTGGACGAGCAGTACTTC. Protein: CASRMVAGGLDEQYF.

V gene TRBV6-5 combines with J gene TRBJ2-2, with 15 bases fitting TRBD2. The CDR3 is 16 amino acids. Germline V CDR1 and CDR2: MNHEY, SVGAGI. The junction had 2 bases not matched to a gene; V was cut back by 4 bases and J by 5 bases. The CDR3 nucleotides read TGTGCCAGCAGTTCGGGGACTAGCGGGAGGACCGGGGAGCTGTTTTTT. This codes for CASSSGTSGRTGELFF.

This chain uses TRBV28 with TRBJ1-2; 8 positions agree with TRBD1. This CDR3 has 13 amino acids. V was clipped by 6 bases and J by 5 bases; unmatched bases: 5. Per the germline V gene, CDR1 is MDHEN and CDR2 is SYDVKM. CDR3 DNA sequence: TGTGCCAGCAGACCGGGACAGGTTTATGGCTACACCTTC. As protein: CASRPGQVYGYTF.

The V and J genes are TRBV4-3 and TRBJ2-1, with 11 bases fitting TRBD2. Germline CDR1 LGHNA, CDR2 YSLEER. The ends lost 0 bases at V and 5 bases at J; junction bases unmatched: 15. The CDR3 is 20 amino acids. This CDR3 is CASSQDPTSGSQARDNEQFF. CDR3 DNA: TGCGCCAGCAGCCAAGACCCCACTAGCGGGAGCCAGGCCCGGGACAATGAGCAGTTCTTC.

V usage is TRBV29-1 and J usage is TRBJ1-2; D is unclear. The CDR3 totals 12 residues. V was trimmed by 6 bases and J by 2 bases, leaving 10 bases between them. Germline V gene sequence: CDR1 SQVTM, CDR2 ANQGSEA. The CDR3 DNA reads as TGCAGCGTCACGACGGGGAACTATGGCTACACCTTC. Its translation: CSVTTGNYGYTF.

V usage is TRBV28 and J usage is TRBJ1-2; 12 nucleotides align to TRBD1. CDR3 length: 17 residues. The trim removed 6 bases at V and 5 bases at J, leaving 13 bases unmatched. Per germline, CDR1 MDHEN and CDR2 SYDVKM. The CDR3 DNA is TGTGCCAGCAGCCAAGGGGGACAGGGGGCGGATGGTTATGGCTACACCTTC. The encoded protein is CASSQGGQGADGYGYTF.

J is TRBJ1-5 and V is TRBV6-1, with D possibly matching TRBD1 (6 bases). V lost 8 bases and J lost 0, with 11 bases in between. This CDR3 has 14 residues. Per germline, CDR1 MNHNS and CDR2 SASEGT. The CDR3 reads CASRQDSSNQPQHF. The CDR3 bases are TGTGCCAGCCGACAGGACTCTAGCAATCAGCCCCAGCATTTT.

This chain joins TRBV19 and TRBJ1-1, with D tentatively TRBD1 (5 bases). Germline V gene data show CDR1 as LNHDA and CDR2 as SQIVND (reference sequence). CDR3 length: 17 amino acids. V was cut by 3 bases and J by 0 bases, with 17 bases left in between. The CDR3 here is CASSIPRDRVMNTEAFF. The CDR3 bases are TGTGCCAGTAGTATTCCGCGCGACAGAGTCATGAACACTGAAGCTTTCTTT.

This clone was seen more than once but under ten times. V gene TRBV5-1 combines with J gene TRBJ2-7; TRBD2 matches at 7 bases. Unmatched junction bases numbered 4, after V lost 4 bases and J lost 0 bases. The germline V gene has CDR1 SGHRS and CDR2 YFSETQ. This CDR3 spans 14 amino acids. CDR3 protein: CASSDLAASYEQYF. In nucleotides, the CDR3 is TGCGCCAGCAGCGATCTAGCGGCCTCCTACGAGCAGTACTTC.

This clone was seen just once. This chain joins TRBV28 and TRBJ2-7; the match to TRBD2 covers 12 bases. The CDR3 length is 14 residues. Germline V gene sequence: CDR1 MDHEN, CDR2 SYDVKM. After removal of 10 bases from V and 6 bases from J, the junction contained 10 bases not matched to a gene. The CDR3 DNA sequence: TGTGCCACAACCTTAGGGACTAGCGGGCTCGAGCAGTACTTC. This translates into CATTLGTSGLEQYF.

The V and J genes are TRBV19 and TRBJ2-2; 10 bases agree with TRBD2. There are 15 residues in the CDR3. Germline V CDR1 and CDR2: LNHDA, SQIVND (reference sequence). With 3 bases clipped from V and 6 bases from J, the junction kept 4 bases outside the gene matches. The CDR3: CASSISSGSAGELFF. The CDR3 DNA is TGTGCCAGTAGTATCTCTAGCGGGAGCGCCGGGGAGCTGTTTTTT.

The gene calls are TRBV30 and TRBJ2-5; no clear D. Germline V gives CDR1 GTSNPN, CDR2 SVGIG (reference sequence). CDR3 length: 13 residues. Trimming removed 2 bases at V and 3 bases at J, with 10 bases between. CDR3 bases: TGTGCCTGGAGTATGTCTCACAAAGAGACCCAGTACTTC. Residues: CAWSMSHKETQYF.